The source of this T cell receptor (beta chain) is a study of T-cell reconstitution after alpha-beta-depleted transplantation in children. Overall study results and limits: From surviving recipient T cells and thymic progenitors came the high day-60 TCRbeta diversity observed in some patients. Several hundred expanded graft clones reportedly supplied alpha-beta T cells about two months after transplant.

Many counts were recorded for this clonotype. Its antigen remains unidentified. Unique molecular identifiers featured in how the TCRbeta library was prepared. In TCRdb, the PCR reads were re-called with MiXCR into one record per CDR3 protein. This table has approximately 350,000 distinct CDR3 sequences, about a sixth appearing once. Germline CDR1 and CDR2: SGHAT and FQNNGV. J was trimmed by 9 bases and V by 1 base; bases with no gene match: 4. The CDR3 consists of 14 residues. V and J are TRBV11-2 and TRBJ2-1; 9 nucleotides match TRBD2. The TCR was taken from a male patient between 2 and 9 years old who had a stem cell transplant for acute lymphoblastic leukemia, so the T cells may come from the graft donor. Sequenced material: PBMCs, mostly from graft donor cells, taken 360 days after TCRalphabeta/CD19-depleted stem cell transplant. CDR3 region: CASSLASGIAEQFF. CDR3 sequence (DNA): TGTGCCAGCAGCTTAGCTAGCGGGATAGCTGAGCAGTTCTTC. Full variable domain (outside the CDR3, taken from reference TRBV11-2 and TRBJ2-1): EAGVAQSPRYKIIEKRQSVAFWCNPISGHATLYWYQQILGQGPKLLIQFQNNGVVDDSQLPKDRFSAERLKGVDSTLKIQPAKLEDSAVYLCASSLASGIAEQFFGPGTRLTVL.